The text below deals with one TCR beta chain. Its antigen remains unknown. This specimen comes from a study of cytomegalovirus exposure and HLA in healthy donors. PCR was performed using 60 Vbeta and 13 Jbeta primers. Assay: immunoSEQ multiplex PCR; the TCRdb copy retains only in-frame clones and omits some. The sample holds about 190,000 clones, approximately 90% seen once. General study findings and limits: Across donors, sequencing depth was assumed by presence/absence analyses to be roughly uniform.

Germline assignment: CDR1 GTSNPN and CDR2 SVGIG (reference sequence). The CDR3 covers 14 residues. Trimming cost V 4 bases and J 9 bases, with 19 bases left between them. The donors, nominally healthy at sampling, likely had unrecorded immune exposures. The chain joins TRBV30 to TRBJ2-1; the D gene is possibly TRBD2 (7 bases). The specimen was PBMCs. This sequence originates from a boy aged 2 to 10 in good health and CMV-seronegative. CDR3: CAWTLGGPVSEQFF. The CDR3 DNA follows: TGTGCCTGGACCCTCGGGGGGCCCGTCAGTGAGCAGTTCTTC.